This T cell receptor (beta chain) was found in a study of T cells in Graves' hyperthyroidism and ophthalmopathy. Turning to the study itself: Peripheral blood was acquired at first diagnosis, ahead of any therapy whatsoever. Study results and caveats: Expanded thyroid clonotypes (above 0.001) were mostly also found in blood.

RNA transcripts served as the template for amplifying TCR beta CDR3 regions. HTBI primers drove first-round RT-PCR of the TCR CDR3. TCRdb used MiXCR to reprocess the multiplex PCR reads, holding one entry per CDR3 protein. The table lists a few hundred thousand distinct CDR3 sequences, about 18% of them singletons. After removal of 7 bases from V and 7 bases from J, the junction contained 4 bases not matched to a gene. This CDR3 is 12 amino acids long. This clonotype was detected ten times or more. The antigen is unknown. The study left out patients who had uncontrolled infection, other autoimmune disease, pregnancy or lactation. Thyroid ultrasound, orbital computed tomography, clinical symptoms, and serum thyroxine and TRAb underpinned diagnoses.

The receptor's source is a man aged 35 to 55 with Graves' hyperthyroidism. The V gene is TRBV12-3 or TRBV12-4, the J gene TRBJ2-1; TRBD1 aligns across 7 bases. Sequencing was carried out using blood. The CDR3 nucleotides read TGTGCCAGCAACAGGGGCACGAATGAGCAGTTCTTC. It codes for CASNRGTNEQFF.